This entry lists 28 T cell receptor beta chains sequenced from one sample in a study of radiotherapy plus CTLA-4 blockade in lung cancer. Clones were sequenced by immunoSEQ multiplex PCR, and TCRdb holds only the in-frame ones, with some missing. The sample records about 39,000 clones, 60% to 80% being singletons. The sample was peripheral blood, taken from a patient treated with radiotherapy plus ipilimumab. The receptors were sampled from a human donor with non-small cell lung cancer that progressed on radiotherapy plus ipilimumab.

The chain carries TRBV14 and TRBJ2-5; D possibly corresponds to TRBD1 (6 bases). This CDR3 region has 17 residues. Germline lookup yields CDR1 SGHDN and CDR2 FVKESK. V lost 6 bases, J lost 4 bases, and 24 bases lay in between. CDR3 in amino acids: CASSPTGWGHLLETQYF. As DNA, the CDR3 is TGTGCCAGCAGTCCTACGGGCTGGGGACATCTTTTAGAGACCCAGTACTTC.

This clone was seen a handful of times. V usage is TRBV19 and J usage is TRBJ2-7; tentative D call: TRBD1 (7 bases). Germline CDR1 reads LNHDA; CDR2 reads SQIVND (reference sequence). The V gene lost 5 bases and the J gene lost 1 base, with 18 bases spanning the gap. The CDR3 runs 16 residues. This CDR3 reads CASSGGTATSSYEQYF. DNA for the CDR3: TGTGCCAGTAGTGGGGGGACAGCGACCTCTTCCTACGAGCAGTACTTC.

The V gene is TRBV7-9, the J gene TRBJ2-3; 13 bases fit TRBD2. The CDR3 runs to 16 residues. Germline trimming cut 5 bases from V and 1 base from J; bases unmatched to any gene: 3. Germline V lookup: CDR1 SEHNR, CDR2 FQNEAQ (reference sequence). The CDR3 sequence is CASSRGTSGGTDTQYF. The CDR3, as DNA: TGTGCCAGCAGCCGCGGGACTAGCGGGGGCACAGATACGCAGTATTTT.

The chain recombines TRBV19 with TRBJ1-1, with D possibly TRBD1 on 6 matching bases. The CDR3 length is 13 residues. CDR1 is LNHDA and CDR2 is SQIVND in the germline V gene (reference sequence). The germline V and J ends were trimmed by 8 bases and 0 bases, with 10 bases remaining between them. The CDR3 DNA follows: TGTGCCAGTCGAGGGGACATGAACACTGAAGCTTTCTTT. It encodes CASRGDMNTEAFF.

This clone ranks as medium-sized. J is TRBJ1-5 and V is TRBV27; tentatively, D is TRBD1 (5 bases). The germline V gene encodes CDR1 MNHEY and CDR2 SMNVEV (reference sequence). The CDR3 is made up of 15 amino acids. V was cut by 6 bases and J by 0 bases, with 12 bases left in between. The chain's CDR3 is CASREGIISNQPQHF. The DNA for the CDR3 is TGTGCCAGCAGGGAGGGGATCATTAGCAATCAGCCCCAGCATTTT.

This clone was observed a handful of times. The V call is TRBV5-1, the J call TRBJ1-4; 7 nucleotides align to TRBD1. Looked up from germline, CDR1 is SGHRS and CDR2 is YFSETQ. The V and J ends lost 4 bases and 8 bases, in that order; junction bases with no gene match: 14. This CDR3 comprises 16 residues. The CDR3 region has the DNA TGCGCCAGCAGCGTCGCTACAGGGGCTCGGAACGAAAAACTGTTTTTT. The encoded protein is CASSVATGARNEKLFF. Full variable domain (outside the CDR3, taken from reference TRBV5-1 and TRBJ1-4): KAGVTQTPRYLIKTRGQQVTLSCSPISGHRSVSWYQQTPGQGLQFLFEYFSETQRNKGNFPGRFSGRQFSNSRSEMNVSTLELGDSALYLCASSVATGARNEKLFFGSGTQLSVL.

This CDR3 is CASSVGETGGKGTEAFF. As DNA, the CDR3 is TGTGCCAGCAGCGTAGGTGAGACAGGGGGAAAGGGTACTGAAGCTTTCTTT. The chain employs TRBV9 and TRBJ1-1; TRBD1 matches 9 bases. The CDR3 extends over 17 amino acids. Germline values: CDR1 SGDLS, CDR2 YYNGEE. After removal of 0 bases from V and 5 bases from J, the junction contained 11 bases not matched to a gene.

CDR3: CASRLELGPQETQYF. For the CDR3, the DNA is TGTGCCAGCAGGCTTGAGCTGGGCCCCCAAGAGACCCAGTACTTC. V and J are TRBV28 and TRBJ2-5; the D is unclear. V was pared by 6 bases and J by 1 base, with 15 bases between. There are 15 residues in the CDR3. Per germline, CDR1 MDHEN and CDR2 SYDVKM.

DNA for the CDR3: TGTGCCAGTAGTATAGGACTAGCTTCCCGCGAGCAGTACTTC. Protein product: CASSIGLASREQYF. The genes are TRBV19 and TRBJ2-7; TRBD2 matches at 7 bases. The junction had 6 bases not matched to a gene; V was cut back by 1 base and J by 6 bases. CDR1 and CDR2 from the germline V gene are LNHDA and SQIVND (reference sequence). This CDR3 is built from 14 residues.

V gene TRBV21-1 combines with J gene TRBJ2-6; the DNA was not used to check the table's D call, TRBD2. TRBV21-1 is a pseudogene. The CDR3 consists of 18 residues. The CDR3 loop is CASSKDRGGNSGANVLTF. As DNA, the CDR3 is TGTGCCAGCAGCAAAGATAGGGGAGGGAACTCTGGGGCCAACGTCCTGACTTTC.

The V gene is TRBV15, the J gene TRBJ1-2, with TRBD1 as a possible D gene (6 bases). CDR3 length: 14 amino acids. Germline lookup yields CDR1 LNHNV and CDR2 YYDKDF (reference sequence). V was cut by 8 bases and J by 3 bases, with 16 bases left in between. DNA of the CDR3: TGTGCCACCTCGGGGGGGGGCCGGTACTATGGCTACACCTTC. It translates to CATSGGGRYYGYTF.

This clone was recorded a few times. The chain carries TRBV2 and TRBJ2-7; 11 bases line up with TRBD2. Germline lookup yields CDR1 SNHLY and CDR2 FYNNEI. The V and J ends lost 5 bases and 3 bases, in that order; junction bases with no gene match: 3. This CDR3 contains 14 residues. The CDR3 region has the DNA TGTGCCAGCAGTCGGCTAGCGGGGGGCTACGAGCAGTACTTC. This translates into CASSRLAGGYEQYF. Full variable domain (missing parts from reference TRBV2 and TRBJ2-7): EPEVTQTPSHQVTQMGQEVILRCVPISNHLYFYWYRQILGQKVEFLVSFYNNEISEKSEIFDDQFSVERPDGSNFTLKIRSTKLEDSAMYFCASSRLAGGYEQYFGPGTRLTVT.

Regarding this clone: This same CDR3 is encoded by further DNA sequences in the sample. The chain is built from TRBV6-5 and TRBJ2-2; TRBD2 is a possible D gene (5 bases). Between the trimmed V and J ends, which lost 6 bases and 5 bases, there was a span of 13 bases. CDR1 is MNHEY and CDR2 is SVGAGI in the germline V gene. This CDR3 has 14 residues. In nucleotides, the CDR3 is TGTGCCAGCAGCAAACTACCGGGGACCGGGGAGCTGTTTTTT. Amino acids: CASSKLPGTGELFF.

This sequence joins TRBV4-1 and TRBJ1-1; D not certain. The V and J ends lost 1 base and 0 bases respectively, with 15 bases between them. Per germline, CDR1 MGHRA and CDR2 YSYEKL. The CDR3 length is 17 residues. CDR3 bases: TGCGCCAGCAGCCAAGTTGCATCCCCAGGCCTGAACACTGAAGCTTTCTTT. Translated: CASSQVASPGLNTEAFF.

V usage is TRBV25-1 and J usage is TRBJ2-5; 7 nucleotides align to TRBD1. Per germline, CDR1 MGHDK and CDR2 SYGVNS. V shed 9 bases and J 0 bases; nucleotides not matched to a gene: 7. The CDR3 totals 14 residues. CDR3 loop: CARPGTENQETQYF. In nucleotides, the CDR3 is TGTGCCAGGCCGGGGACAGAGAACCAAGAGACCCAGTACTTC.

The J gene is TRBJ1-2, the V gene TRBV6-6, with 7 bases matching TRBD1. In germline, CDR1 is MNHNY, CDR2 SVGAGI (reference sequence). Germline trimming cut 5 bases from V and 4 bases from J; bases unmatched to any gene: 7. The CDR3 is 14 amino acids. The DNA for the CDR3 is TGTGCCAGCAGTGCCCCGGGGGACAGCTATGGCTACACCTTC. Its protein product is CASSAPGDSYGYTF.

The gene calls are TRBV7-2 and TRBJ2-3; D is possibly TRBD2 (5 bases). This CDR3 contains 15 residues. CDR1 is SGHTA, CDR2 FQGNSA, per germline. The V end was cut by 3 bases, the J end by 2 bases, with 12 bases between. The CDR3 DNA follows: TGTGCCAGCAGCTTCGGGGTAGGCCTCACAGATACGCAGTATTTT. Protein product: CASSFGVGLTDTQYF.

The rearrangement links TRBV7-2 to TRBJ2-3; TRBD2 matches at 11 bases. Germline V gene lookup returns CDR1 SGHTA and CDR2 FQGNSA. With V trimmed by 3 bases and J by 2 bases, 4 bases remained unmatched. This CDR3 region has 16 residues. CDR3 loop: CASSFTSGGATDTQYF. In DNA, the CDR3 is TGTGCCAGCAGCTTCACTAGCGGGGGCGCCACAGATACGCAGTATTTT.

CDR3 sequence (DNA): TGTGCCAACACCCCGGACAGGGCCCATGAGCAGTTCTTC. Its translation: CANTPDRAHEQFF. The chain couples TRBV27 to TRBJ2-1; 8 nucleotides align to TRBD1. Germline V CDR1 and CDR2: MNHEY, SMNVEV (reference sequence). The CDR3 loop spans 13 amino acids. V shed 10 bases and J 8 bases; nucleotides not matched to a gene: 10.

This clone appeared a few times. The gene calls are TRBV28 and TRBJ1-2; the D gene is possibly TRBD1 (6 bases). Trimming removed 6 bases at V and 6 bases at J, with 17 bases between. CDR1 is MDHEN, CDR2 SYDVKM, per germline. The CDR3 covers 14 residues. The CDR3 here is CASSPPDSTHGYTF. The CDR3 coding sequence is TGTGCCAGCAGCCCTCCGGACAGTACCCATGGCTACACCTTC.

This clone was recorded only once. V and J are TRBV7-2 and TRBJ2-5; 7 positions match TRBD2. V shed 1 base and J 5 bases; nucleotides not matched to a gene: 1. Germline V lookup: CDR1 SGHTA, CDR2 FQGNSA. CDR3 length: 13 amino acids. The CDR3 nucleotides read TGTGCCAGCAGCTTAGTGGGGGGGGAGACCCAGTACTTC. It codes for CASSLVGGETQYF. The variable domain in full, completed from reference TRBV7-2 and TRBJ2-5, reads GAGVSQSPSNKVTEKGKDVELRCDPISGHTALYWYRQSLGQGLEFLIYFQGNSAPDKSGLPSDRFSAERTGGSVSTLTIQRTQQEDSAVYLCASSLVGGETQYFGPGTRLLVL.

The sample holds a few counts of this clone. This CDR3 is CASSIRGEGSNQPQHF. CDR3 DNA: TGTGCCAGTAGTATTCGGGGGGAGGGCAGCAATCAGCCCCAGCATTTT. The chain has TRBV19 and TRBJ1-5, with D possibly TRBD1 on 5 matching bases. The germline CDR1 and CDR2 sequences are LNHDA and SQIVND (reference sequence). Trimming took 3 bases from V and 1 from J, leaving 13 bases between them. The CDR3 runs 16 residues.

The chain joins TRBV7-9 to TRBJ2-7, with D hard to call. The germline V gene has CDR1 SEHNR and CDR2 FQNEAQ (reference sequence). CDR3 length equals 14 residues. The ends were cut back, 5 bases at V and 2 bases at J, with 13 bases in the middle. CDR3 sequence reads: CASSPITPTYEQYF. The DNA for the CDR3 is TGTGCCAGCAGCCCAATTACACCGACCTACGAGCAGTACTTC.

The chain uses TRBV6-6 and TRBJ1-4; TRBD1 is a possible D gene (5 bases). Trimming took 6 bases from V and 4 from J, leaving 9 bases between them. The germline V gene has CDR1 MNHNY and CDR2 SVGAGI (reference sequence). The CDR3 covers 13 residues. The CDR3 region is CASSPDSNEKLFF. The CDR3 DNA is TGTGCCAGCAGCCCCGACAGTAATGAAAAACTGTTTTTT.

This chain uses TRBV27 with TRBJ1-2; maybe TRBD1 (6 bases). Trimming left V 1 base short and J 2 bases short, with 11 bases between. From germline, CDR1 is MNHEY and CDR2 SMNVEV (reference sequence). CDR3 length: 15 residues. CDR3 sequence (DNA): TGTGCCAGCAGTTTATTTGGGGGCGCGAACTATGGCTACACCTTC. The encoded protein is CASSLFGGANYGYTF.

The table lists this clone with a count of one. This chain links TRBV20-1 with TRBJ2-7; 9 bases line up with TRBD1. The germline CDR1 and CDR2 sequences are DFQATT and SNEGSKA (reference sequence). This CDR3 has 11 residues. The V segment lost 6 bases and the J segment 6 bases; nucleotides outside the gene matches: 3. In DNA, the CDR3 is TGCAGTGCGAGGACAGGGGCCGAGCAGTACTTC. It codes for CSARTGAEQYF.

The CDR3 bases are TGTGCCAGCAGCGTAGGATGGGTCGGTCGGGGAACCCCCTACAATGAGCAGTTCTTC. Amino acids: CASSVGWVGRGTPYNEQFF. The rearrangement links TRBV9 to TRBJ2-1, with D perhaps matching TRBD2 (5 bases). This CDR3 spans 19 amino acids. Per the germline V gene, CDR1 is SGDLS and CDR2 is YYNGEE. Trimming removed 0 bases from V and 2 bases from J, with 21 bases in between.

The genes are TRBV4-1 and TRBJ1-6; D ambiguous. V gave up 1 base and J gave up 0 bases, with 13 bases separating them. The V gene's germline CDR1 is MGHRA and CDR2 YSYEKL. There are 18 residues in the CDR3. For the CDR3, the DNA is TGCGCCAGCAGCCAAGTTGGAGGTTCCCTCTCCTATAATTCACCCCTCCACTTT. Its translation: CASSQVGGSLSYNSPLHF.